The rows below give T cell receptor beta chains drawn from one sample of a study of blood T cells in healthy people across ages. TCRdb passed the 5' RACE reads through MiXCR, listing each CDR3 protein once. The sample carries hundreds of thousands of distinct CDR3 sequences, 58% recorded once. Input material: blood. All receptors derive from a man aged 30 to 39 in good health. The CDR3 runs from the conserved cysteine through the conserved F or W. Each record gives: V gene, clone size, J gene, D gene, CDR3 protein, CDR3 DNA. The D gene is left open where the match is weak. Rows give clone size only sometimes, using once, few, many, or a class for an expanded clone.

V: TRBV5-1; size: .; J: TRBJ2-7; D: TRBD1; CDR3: CASSLEDRRKAEQYF; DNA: TGCGCCAGCAGCTTGGAGGACAGGCGAAAGGCTGAGCAGTACTTC
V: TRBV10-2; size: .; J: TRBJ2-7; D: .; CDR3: CASTGGDAYEQYF; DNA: TGCGCCAGCACTGGGGGAGATGCCTACGAGCAGTACTTC
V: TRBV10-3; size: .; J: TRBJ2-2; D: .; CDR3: CATRDLGSAPGELFF; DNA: TGTGCCACCCGGGACCTCGGGAGTGCTCCCGGGGAGCTGTTTTTT
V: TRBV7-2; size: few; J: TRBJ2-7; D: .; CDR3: CASSANPYEQYF; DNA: TGTGCCAGCTCGGCCAACCCCTACGAGCAGTACTTC
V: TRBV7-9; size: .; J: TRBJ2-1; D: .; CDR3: CASSLHFLGREGNEQFF; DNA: TGTGCCAGCAGCTTACATTTTTTGGGGCGCGAAGGAAATGAGCAGTTCTTC
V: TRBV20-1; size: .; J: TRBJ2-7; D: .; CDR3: CSARGPTGETAYEQYF; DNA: TGCAGTGCTAGAGGGCCAACGGGGGAGACGGCATACGAGCAGTACTTC
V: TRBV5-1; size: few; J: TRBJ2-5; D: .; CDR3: CASRSQQETQYF; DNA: TGCGCCAGCCGCAGCCAGCAAGAGACCCAGTACTTC
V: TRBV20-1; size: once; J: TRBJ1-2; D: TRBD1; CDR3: CSAREVGQATGYTF; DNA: TGCAGTGCTAGGGAAGTGGGACAGGCGACAGGCTACACCTTC
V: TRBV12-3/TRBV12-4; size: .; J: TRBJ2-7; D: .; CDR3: CASRRTEGAYEQYF; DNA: TGTGCCAGCAGGAGGACAGAAGGAGCCTACGAGCAGTACTTC
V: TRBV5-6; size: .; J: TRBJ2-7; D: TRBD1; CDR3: CASSFPGQTSYEQYF; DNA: TGTGCCAGCAGCTTCCCGGGACAGACCTCCTACGAGCAGTACTTC
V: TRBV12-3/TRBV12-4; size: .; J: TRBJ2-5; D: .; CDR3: CASSQTGGRETQYF; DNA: TGTGCCAGCAGCCAAACAGGAGGGCGAGAGACCCAGTACTTC
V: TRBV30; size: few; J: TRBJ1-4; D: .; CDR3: CAWSDTHEKLFF; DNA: TGTGCCTGGAGTGACACCCATGAAAAACTGTTTTTT
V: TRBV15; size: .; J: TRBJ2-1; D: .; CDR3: CATSRIGVQYNEQFF; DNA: TGTGCCACCAGCAGGATAGGGGTCCAATACAATGAGCAGTTCTTC
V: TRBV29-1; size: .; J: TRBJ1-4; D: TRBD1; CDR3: CSAGQGSTNEKLFF; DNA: TGCAGCGCGGGACAGGGATCAACTAATGAAAAACTGTTTTTT
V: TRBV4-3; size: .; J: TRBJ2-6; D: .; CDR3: CASQGRSAANVLTF; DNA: TGCGCCAGCCAAGGGAGGTCCGCGGCCAACGTCCTGACTTTC
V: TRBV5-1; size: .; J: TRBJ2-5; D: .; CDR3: CASSGMTSPTATQYF; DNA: TGCGCCAGCAGCGGCATGACCTCCCCCACGGCGACCCAGTACTTC
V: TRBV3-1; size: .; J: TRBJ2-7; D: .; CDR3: CASSQDSGLYSYEQYF; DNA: TGTGCCAGCAGCCAAGATTCGGGTCTATACTCCTACGAGCAGTACTTC
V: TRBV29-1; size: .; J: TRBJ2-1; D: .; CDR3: CSATFQEQFF; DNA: TGCAGCGCCACGTTCCAGGAGCAGTTCTTC
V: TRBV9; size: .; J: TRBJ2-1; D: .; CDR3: CASSAAGGLNEQFF; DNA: TGTGCCAGCAGCGCCGCAGGGGGACTCAATGAGCAGTTCTTC
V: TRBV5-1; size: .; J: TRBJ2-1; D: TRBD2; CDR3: CASSLAGGTNNEQFF; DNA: TGCGCCAGCAGCTTGGCCGGGGGGACCAACAATGAGCAGTTCTTC
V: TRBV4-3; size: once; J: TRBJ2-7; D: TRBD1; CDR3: CASSQGARDRAHEQYF; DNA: TGCGCCAGCAGCCAAGGAGCGCGGGACAGGGCGCACGAGCAGTACTTC
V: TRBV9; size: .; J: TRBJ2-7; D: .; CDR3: CASSGGVSYEQYF; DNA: TGTGCCAGCAGCGGGGGGGTCTCCTACGAGCAGTACTTC
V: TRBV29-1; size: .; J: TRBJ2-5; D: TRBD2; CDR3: CSVDRSSGGETQYF; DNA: TGCAGCGTTGATAGGTCTAGCGGGGGTGAGACCCAGTACTTC
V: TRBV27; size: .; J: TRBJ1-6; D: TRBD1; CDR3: CASSLLRQGARDSPLHF; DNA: TGTGCCAGCAGTTTATTACGTCAGGGGGCGCGGGATTCACCCCTCCACTTT
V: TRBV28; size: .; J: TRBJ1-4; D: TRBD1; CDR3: CASSQGAEGEKLFF; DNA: TGTGCCAGCAGCCAGGGGGCCGAGGGTGAAAAACTGTTTTTT
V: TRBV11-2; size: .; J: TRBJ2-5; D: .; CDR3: CASSLPIGGQGETQYF; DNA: TGTGCCAGCAGCCTCCCCATCGGGGGCCAGGGAGAGACCCAGTACTTC
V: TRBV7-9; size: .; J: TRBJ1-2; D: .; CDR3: CASSNRRENYGYTF; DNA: TGTGCCAGCAGCAACCGGAGGGAGAACTATGGCTACACCTTC
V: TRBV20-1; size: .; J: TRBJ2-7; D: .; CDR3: CSAVEGREQYF; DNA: TGCAGTGCTGTAGAGGGTCGTGAGCAGTACTTC
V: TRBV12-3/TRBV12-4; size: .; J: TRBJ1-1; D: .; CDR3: CASGIRRNTEAFF; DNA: TGTGCCAGCGGGATTCGAAGGAACACTGAAGCTTTCTTT
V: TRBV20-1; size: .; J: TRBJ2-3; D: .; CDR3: CSAGGRDTQYF; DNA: TGCAGTGCCGGCGGTAGGGATACGCAGTATTTT
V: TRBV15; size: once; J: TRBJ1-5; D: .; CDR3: CATSSVRFQPQHF; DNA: TGTGCCACCAGCAGTGTCCGATTTCAGCCCCAGCATTTT
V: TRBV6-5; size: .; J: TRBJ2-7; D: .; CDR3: CASSYARGTYEQYF; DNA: TGTGCCAGCAGTTACGCGAGGGGGACCTACGAGCAGTACTTC
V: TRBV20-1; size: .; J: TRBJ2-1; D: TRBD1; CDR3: CSAGQGTIDEQFF; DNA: TGCAGTGCCGGACAGGGCACCATCGATGAGCAGTTCTTC
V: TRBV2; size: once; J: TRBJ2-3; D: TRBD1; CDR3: CASSRKTGGRDTQYF; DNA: TGTGCCAGCTCGAGGAAAACAGGGGGCAGGGATACGCAGTATTTT
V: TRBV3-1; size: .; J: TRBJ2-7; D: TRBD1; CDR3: CASSPELGQGVIRLYEQYF; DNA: TGTGCCAGCAGCCCGGAGTTAGGACAGGGCGTAATTCGTCTCTACGAGCAGTACTTC
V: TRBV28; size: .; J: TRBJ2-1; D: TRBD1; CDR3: CASSFGDRELNEQFF; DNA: TGTGCCAGCAGTTTCGGGGACAGGGAGTTAAATGAGCAGTTCTTC
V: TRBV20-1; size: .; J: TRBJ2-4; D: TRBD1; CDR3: CSARGQKNIQYF; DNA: TGCAGTGCTAGGGGACAGAAAAACATTCAGTACTTC
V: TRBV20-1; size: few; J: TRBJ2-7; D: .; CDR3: CSARDLGGREQYF; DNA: TGCAGTGCTAGAGATCTAGGGGGGCGCGAGCAGTACTTC
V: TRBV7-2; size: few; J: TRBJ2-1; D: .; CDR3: CASSLAQGPTREQFF; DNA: TGTGCCAGCAGCTTAGCCCAGGGGCCCACTCGAGAGCAGTTCTTC
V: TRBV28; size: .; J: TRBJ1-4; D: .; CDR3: CAIRVGTNEKLFF; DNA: TGTGCCATCCGGGTGGGCACTAATGAAAAACTGTTTTTT
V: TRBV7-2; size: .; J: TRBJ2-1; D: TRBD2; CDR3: CASRPGLAGANEQFF; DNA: TGTGCCAGCAGGCCAGGGCTAGCGGGAGCTAATGAGCAGTTCTTC
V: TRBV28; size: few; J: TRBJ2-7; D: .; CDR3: CASSPLDRSYEQYF; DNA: TGTGCCAGCAGTCCCCTTGACAGGAGCTACGAGCAGTACTTC
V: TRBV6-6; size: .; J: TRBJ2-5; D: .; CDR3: CASSPLGPFRETQYF; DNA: TGTGCCAGCAGCCCTCTAGGGCCCTTCCGGGAGACCCAGTACTTC
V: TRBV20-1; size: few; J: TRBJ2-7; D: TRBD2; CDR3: CSARDLLADYEQYF; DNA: TGCAGTGCTAGAGATCTCCTAGCGGACTACGAGCAGTACTTC
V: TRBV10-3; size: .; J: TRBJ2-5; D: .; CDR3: CATQGTQETQYF; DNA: TGTGCCACCCAAGGGACCCAAGAGACCCAGTACTTC
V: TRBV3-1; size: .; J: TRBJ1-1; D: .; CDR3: CASSQGRWNTEAFF; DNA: TGTGCCAGCAGCCAAGGACGTTGGAACACTGAAGCTTTCTTT
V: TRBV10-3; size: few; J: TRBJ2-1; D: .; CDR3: CAVWTAANEQFF; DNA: TGTGCCGTTTGGACCGCGGCGAATGAGCAGTTCTTC
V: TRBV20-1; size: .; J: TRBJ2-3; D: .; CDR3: CSARTRYTDTQYF; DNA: TGCAGTGCGCGGACTCGATATACAGATACGCAGTATTTT
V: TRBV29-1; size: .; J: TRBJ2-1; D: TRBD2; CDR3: CGGGTSGNNEQFF; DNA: TGCGGCGGCGGGACTAGCGGGAACAATGAGCAGTTCTTC
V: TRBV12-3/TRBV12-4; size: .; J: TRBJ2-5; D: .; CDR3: CASRTAFQETQYF; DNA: TGTGCCAGCAGAACGGCATTCCAAGAGACCCAGTACTTC
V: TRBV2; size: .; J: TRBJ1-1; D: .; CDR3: CASIQANTEAFF; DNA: TGTGCCAGTATACAGGCGAACACTGAAGCTTTCTTT
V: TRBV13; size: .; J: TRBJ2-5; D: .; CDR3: CASSSLPKTGPGETQYF; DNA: TGTGCCAGCAGCTCTCTACCTAAAACAGGGCCGGGGGAGACCCAGTACTTC
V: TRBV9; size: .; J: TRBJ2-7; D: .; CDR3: CASSPFLTATTYEQYF; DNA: TGTGCCAGCAGCCCTTTCTTAACAGCCACCACCTACGAGCAGTACTTC
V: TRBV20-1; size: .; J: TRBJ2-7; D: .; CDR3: CSASHEGYEQYF; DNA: TGCAGTGCTAGTCACGAGGGATACGAGCAGTACTTC